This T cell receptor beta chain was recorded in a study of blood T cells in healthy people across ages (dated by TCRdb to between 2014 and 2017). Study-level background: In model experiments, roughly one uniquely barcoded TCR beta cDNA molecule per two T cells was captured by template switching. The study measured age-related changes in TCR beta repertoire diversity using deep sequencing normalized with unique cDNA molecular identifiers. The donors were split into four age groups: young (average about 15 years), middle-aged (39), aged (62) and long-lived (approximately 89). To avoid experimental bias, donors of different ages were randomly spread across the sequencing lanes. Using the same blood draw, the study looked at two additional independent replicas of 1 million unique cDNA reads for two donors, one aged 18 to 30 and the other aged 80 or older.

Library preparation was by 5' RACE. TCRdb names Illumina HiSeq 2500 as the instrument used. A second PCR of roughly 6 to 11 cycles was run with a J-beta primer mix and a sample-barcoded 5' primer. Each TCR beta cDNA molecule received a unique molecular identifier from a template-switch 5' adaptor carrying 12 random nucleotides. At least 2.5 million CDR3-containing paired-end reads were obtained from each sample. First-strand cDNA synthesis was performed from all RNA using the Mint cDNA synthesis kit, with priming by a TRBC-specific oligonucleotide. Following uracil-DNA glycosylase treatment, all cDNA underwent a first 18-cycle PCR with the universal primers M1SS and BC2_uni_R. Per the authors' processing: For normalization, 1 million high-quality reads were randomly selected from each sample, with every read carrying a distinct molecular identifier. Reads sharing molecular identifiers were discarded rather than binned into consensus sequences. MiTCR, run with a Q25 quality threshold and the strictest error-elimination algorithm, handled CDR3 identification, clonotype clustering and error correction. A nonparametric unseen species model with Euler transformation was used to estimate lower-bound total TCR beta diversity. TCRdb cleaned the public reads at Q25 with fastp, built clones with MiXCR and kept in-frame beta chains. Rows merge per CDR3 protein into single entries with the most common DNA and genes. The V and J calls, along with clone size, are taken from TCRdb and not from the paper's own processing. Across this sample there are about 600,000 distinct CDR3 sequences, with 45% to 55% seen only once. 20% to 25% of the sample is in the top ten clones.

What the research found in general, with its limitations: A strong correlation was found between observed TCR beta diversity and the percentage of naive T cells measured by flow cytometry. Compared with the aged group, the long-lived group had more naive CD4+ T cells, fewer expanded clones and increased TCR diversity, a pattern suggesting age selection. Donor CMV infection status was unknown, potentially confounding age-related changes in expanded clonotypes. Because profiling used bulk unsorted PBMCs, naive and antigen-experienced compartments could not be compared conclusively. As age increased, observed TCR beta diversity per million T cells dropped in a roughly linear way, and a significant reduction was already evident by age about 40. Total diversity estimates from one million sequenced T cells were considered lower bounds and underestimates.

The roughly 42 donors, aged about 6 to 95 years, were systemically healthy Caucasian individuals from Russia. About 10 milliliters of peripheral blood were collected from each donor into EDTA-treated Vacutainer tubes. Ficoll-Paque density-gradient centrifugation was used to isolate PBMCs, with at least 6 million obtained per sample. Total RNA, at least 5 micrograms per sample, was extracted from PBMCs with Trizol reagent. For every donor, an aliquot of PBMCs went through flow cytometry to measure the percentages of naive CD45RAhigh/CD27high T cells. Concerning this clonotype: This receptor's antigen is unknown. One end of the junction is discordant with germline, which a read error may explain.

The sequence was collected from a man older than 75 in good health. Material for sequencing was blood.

This receptor carries the CDR3 CASSYLGDMQYF. The DNA sequence follows: TGTGCCAGCAGTTACTTGGGGGATATGCAGTATTTT. The chain uses TRBV6-5 and TRBJ2-3; the D gene is tentatively TRBD1 or TRBD2, each matching 5 bases. Via the germline V gene, CDR1 is MNHEY and CDR2 SVGAGI. Measured from the cysteine to the phenylalanine, the CDR3 is 12 residues long. The DNA shown is the 36-base CDR3, in frame from base 1.